These 22 T cell receptor beta chains were sequenced from one sample in a study of blood T cell repertoires in COVID-19. TCRdb's copy holds only in-frame clones and misses some; the assay was immunoSEQ multiplex PCR. The table has approximately 240,000 clones, 82% seen once. The sample was peripheral blood. These receptors came from a woman aged 80 or older with active or convalescent COVID-19.

The chain is built from TRBV5-1 and TRBJ2-7; a possible D gene is TRBD2 (6 bases). V was clipped by 6 bases and J by 4 bases, with 17 bases between them. Germline CDR1 SGHRS, CDR2 YFSETQ. The CDR3 sequence is 14 residues long. The CDR3 here is CASTSTGGIYEQYF. As DNA, the CDR3 is TGCGCCAGCACCTCGACTGGCGGGATATACGAGCAGTACTTC.

The J gene is TRBJ1-3, the V gene TRBV6-5; the match to TRBD1 covers 10 bases. The V and J ends lost 1 base and 4 bases, in that order; junction bases with no gene match: 4. The germline gives CDR1 MNHEY, CDR2 SVGAGI. This CDR3 has 16 residues. CDR3 protein: CASSYLGQGKGNTIYF. The CDR3 DNA is TGTGCCAGCAGTTACTTGGGACAGGGGAAGGGAAACACCATATATTTT.

This clone has a handful of counts. The rearrangement uses TRBV2 and TRBJ1-6, with 10 bases aligning to TRBD1. CDR1 and CDR2 (germline): SNHLY, FYNNEI. Losses at the gene ends were 6 bases for V and 9 bases for J; bases not matched to a gene: 11. The length of the CDR3 is 16 residues. The CDR3 loop is CASSMTGGAWGSPLHF. The CDR3 nucleotides read TGTGCCAGCAGCATGACAGGGGGCGCCTGGGGTTCACCCCTCCACTTT. Full variable domain (missing parts from reference TRBV2 and TRBJ1-6): EPEVTQTPSHQVTQMGQEVILRCVPISNHLYFYWYRQILGQKVEFLVSFYNNEISEKSEIFDDQFSVERPDGSNFTLKIRSTKLEDSAMYFCASSMTGGAWGSPLHFGNGTRLTVT.

The chain recombines TRBV10-2 with TRBJ1-2; 9 bases agree with TRBD1. The germline CDR1 and CDR2 sequences are WSHSY and SAAADI. Germline trimming cut 6 bases from V and 0 bases from J; bases unmatched to any gene: 5. The CDR3 contains 15 residues. The DNA of the CDR3 is TGCGCCAGCAGCCCTGACAGGGGGGCTAACTATGGCTACACCTTC. This sequence encodes CASSPDRGANYGYTF.

The chain couples TRBV19 to TRBJ1-3, with 8 bases fitting TRBD1. V was pared by 2 bases and J by 1 base, with 1 base of the junction left unmatched. This CDR3 is built from 15 residues. CDR1 is LNHDA and CDR2 is SQIVND in the germline V gene (reference sequence). The CDR3 loop is CASSIQGASGNTIYF. The CDR3 DNA sequence: TGTGCCAGTAGTATACAGGGGGCATCTGGAAACACCATATATTTT.

This chain connects TRBV4-1 to TRBJ2-3, with 10 bases identical to TRBD2. V lost 6 bases and J lost 1; bases outside the gene matches: 7. Germline CDR1 reads MGHRA; CDR2 reads YSYEKL. The length of the CDR3 is 16 residues. In nucleotides, the CDR3 is TGCGCCAGCAGTCTTGGACTAGCGGTCGGCACAGATACGCAGTATTTT. Its protein is CASSLGLAVGTDTQYF.

This chain links TRBV5-8 with TRBJ1-5; the D gene is possibly TRBD1 (5 bases). The V and J ends lost 5 bases and 5 bases respectively, with 11 bases between them. There are 13 residues in the CDR3. Germline V CDR1 and CDR2: SGHTS, YDEGEE. The CDR3 reads CASRWTLYQPQHF. The CDR3 DNA sequence: TGTGCCAGCAGATGGACACTTTATCAGCCCCAGCATTTT. Variable domain in full (rest from reference TRBV5-8 and TRBJ1-5): EAGVTQSPTHLIKTRGQQATLRCSPISGHTSVYWYQQALGLGLQFLLWYDEGEERNRGNFPPRFSGRQFPNYSSELNVNALELEDSALYLCASRWTLYQPQHFGDGTRLSIL.

The V gene is TRBV5-1, the J gene TRBJ1-2; 7 nucleotides agree with TRBD1. Looked up from germline, CDR1 is SGHRS and CDR2 is YFSETQ. The CDR3 extends over 14 amino acids. Trimming cost V 4 bases and J 2 bases; bases outside gene matches: 5. This CDR3 is CASSVDRENYGYTF. The CDR3 DNA is TGCGCCAGCAGCGTTGACAGGGAGAACTATGGCTACACCTTC.

The rearrangement joins TRBV28 to TRBJ1-2; TRBD1 might be the D (5 bases). V was shortened by 7 bases and J by 2 bases, with 17 bases between the two germline ends. The germline V gene encodes CDR1 MDHEN and CDR2 SYDVKM. The CDR3 covers 15 residues. This CDR3 is CASNGRVGNNYGYTF. The CDR3 DNA is TGTGCCAGCAACGGCAGGGTTGGGAACAACTATGGCTACACCTTC.

This chain links TRBV7-8 with TRBJ2-1; 13 positions agree with TRBD2. The CDR3 sequence is 16 residues long. Germline assignment: CDR1 SGHVS and CDR2 FQNEAQ. Trimming took 2 bases from V and 8 from J; bases not matched to a gene: 6. The DNA for the CDR3 is TGTGCCAGCAGCTTATTCGGGACTAGCGGGGCTGATGAGCAGTTCTTC. Protein: CASSLFGTSGADEQFF.

Only a few counts were recorded for this clone. The chain combines TRBV2 with TRBJ1-2; TRBD1 aligns across 9 bases. V lost 6 bases, J lost 3 bases, and 2 bases stayed unmatched. Germline CDR1 and CDR2: SNHLY and FYNNEI. The CDR3 length is 13 residues. The CDR3 is CASRTGGDYGYTF. CDR3 nucleotide sequence: TGTGCCAGCAGGACAGGGGGTGACTATGGCTACACCTTC.

This clone was found once. The V call is TRBV20-1, the J call TRBJ1-4; 9 bases are shared with TRBD1. The CDR3 sequence is 19 residues long. V shed 3 bases, J shed 6 bases, and the junction held 20 bases outside the gene matches. CDR1 and CDR2 (germline): DFQATT, SNEGSKA (reference sequence). The CDR3 region is CSASAAFGTGYIGDEKLFF. CDR3 DNA sequence: TGCAGTGCTAGTGCTGCCTTCGGGACAGGGTATATTGGGGATGAAAAACTGTTTTTT.

The chain is built from TRBV28 and TRBJ1-3, with D possibly matching TRBD1 (5 bases). The CDR3 has 16 residues. V was pared by 2 bases and J by 0 bases, with 11 bases between. Germline CDR1 is MDHEN and CDR2 is SYDVKM. CDR3 loop: CASSLPGLISGNTIYF. As DNA, the CDR3 is TGTGCCAGCAGTTTACCGGGACTGATCTCTGGAAACACCATATATTTT.

The chain has TRBV5-1 and TRBJ2-2, with a weak D call TRBD1 (6 bases). The CDR3 length is 15 residues. Germline CDR1 is SGHRS and CDR2 is YFSETQ. V shed 4 bases and J shed 6 bases, with 16 bases lying between them. For the CDR3, the DNA is TGCGCCAGCAGCGACAGGTCGGCACCGGCCGGGGAGCTGTTTTTT. Translated, it gives CASSDRSAPAGELFF. The variable domain in full, completed from reference TRBV5-1 and TRBJ2-2, reads KAGVTQTPRYLIKTRGQQVTLSCSPISGHRSVSWYQQTPGQGLQFLFEYFSETQRNKGNFPGRFSGRQFSNSRSEMNVSTLELGDSALYLCASSDRSAPAGELFFGEGSRLTVL.

This sequence joins TRBV2 and TRBJ2-5; D possibly corresponds to TRBD2 (5 bases). The ends were cut back, 6 bases at V and 4 bases at J, with 9 bases in the middle. The CDR3 has 12 residues. Germline values: CDR1 SNHLY, CDR2 FYNNEI. DNA of the CDR3: TGTGCCAGCAGCGGACGGGGAGAGACCCAGTACTTC. Translating gives CASSGRGETQYF.

The table lists this clone with a count of one. The genes are TRBV28 and TRBJ2-3, with 7 bases aligning to TRBD1. The CDR3 extends over 15 amino acids. Germline-derived CDR1 and CDR2 are MDHEN and SYDVKM. The V and J ends lost 4 bases and 5 bases, in that order; junction bases with no gene match: 9. CDR3 protein: CASSSTGTLGDTQYF. The CDR3 nucleotides are TGTGCCAGCAGTTCGACAGGGACCCTCGGAGATACGCAGTATTTT.

CDR3 residues: CASSYLPNTEAFF. CDR3 sequence (DNA): TGTGCCAGCAGTTACCTACCGAACACTGAAGCTTTCTTT. The genes are TRBV28 and TRBJ1-1; D is ambiguous. The V end lost 4 bases, the J end lost 1 base, and 7 bases lay between the germline ends. Germline V CDR1 and CDR2: MDHEN, SYDVKM. There are 13 residues in the CDR3.

The genes are TRBV12-5 and TRBJ2-1, with 9 positions matching TRBD1. There are 15 residues in the CDR3. V lost 6 bases, J lost 6 bases, and 9 bases stayed unmatched. Germline loops: CDR1 LGHNT, CDR2 FRNRAP. CDR3 in DNA: TGTGCTAGTGGCAGGGACAGGGTTAGTGTCAATGAGCAGTTCTTC. Translated: CASGRDRVSVNEQFF.

This sequence joins TRBV11-2 and TRBJ2-7; 12 bases align to TRBD1. Unmatched junction bases numbered 8, after V lost 4 bases and J lost 7 bases. This CDR3 spans 15 amino acids. CDR1 is SGHAT and CDR2 is FQNNGV in the germline V gene. The CDR3 DNA follows: TGTGCCAGCAGCTCCTCGGGACAGGGGGCGAGAGAGCAGTACTTC. It yields the protein CASSSSGQGAREQYF. Full variable domain (missing parts from reference TRBV11-2 and TRBJ2-7): EAGVAQSPRYKIIEKRQSVAFWCNPISGHATLYWYQQILGQGPKLLIQFQNNGVVDDSQLPKDRFSAERLKGVDSTLKIQPAKLEDSAVYLCASSSSGQGAREQYFGPGTRLTVT.

The chain carries TRBV7-2 and TRBJ2-3, with a tentative D call TRBD2 (6 bases). The CDR3 contains 14 residues. Germline V gene data show CDR1 as SGHTA and CDR2 as FQGNSA. Trimming removed 1 base at V and 4 bases at J, with 9 bases between. The CDR3 coding sequence is TGTGCCAGCAGCTTAGGGGGGAGGTCAGATACGCAGTATTTT. Its protein product is CASSLGGRSDTQYF. The variable domain in full, completed from reference TRBV7-2 and TRBJ2-3, reads GAGVSQSPSNKVTEKGKDVELRCDPISGHTALYWYRQSLGQGLEFLIYFQGNSAPDKSGLPSDRFSAERTGGSVSTLTIQRTQQEDSAVYLCASSLGGRSDTQYFGPGTRLTVL.

This clone has a handful of counts. The chain joins TRBV2 to TRBJ1-6; tentative D call: TRBD1 (5 bases). V gave up 6 bases and J gave up 7 bases, with 10 bases separating them. Germline-derived CDR1 and CDR2 are SNHLY and FYNNEI. The CDR3 runs 13 residues. For the CDR3, the DNA is TGTGCCAGCAGGGGGGGGTACAATTCACCCCTCCACTTT. Its translation is CASRGGYNSPLHF. The complete variable domain, with remaining parts taken from reference TRBV2 and TRBJ1-6, reads EPEVTQTPSHQVTQMGQEVILRCVPISNHLYFYWYRQILGQKVEFLVSFYNNEISEKSEIFDDQFSVERPDGSNFTLKIRSTKLEDSAMYFCASRGGYNSPLHFGNGTRLTVT.

This rearrangement joins TRBV20-1 to TRBJ1-5; no definite D call. The CDR3 has 16 amino acids. Germline CDR1 DFQATT, CDR2 SNEGSKA (reference sequence). V lost 3 bases, J lost 0 bases, and 15 bases lay in between. In DNA form, the CDR3 reads TGCAGTGCTAGTCGTGGTGGGCAGTTTAGCAATCAGCCCCAGCATTTT. Translated: CSASRGGQFSNQPQHF.